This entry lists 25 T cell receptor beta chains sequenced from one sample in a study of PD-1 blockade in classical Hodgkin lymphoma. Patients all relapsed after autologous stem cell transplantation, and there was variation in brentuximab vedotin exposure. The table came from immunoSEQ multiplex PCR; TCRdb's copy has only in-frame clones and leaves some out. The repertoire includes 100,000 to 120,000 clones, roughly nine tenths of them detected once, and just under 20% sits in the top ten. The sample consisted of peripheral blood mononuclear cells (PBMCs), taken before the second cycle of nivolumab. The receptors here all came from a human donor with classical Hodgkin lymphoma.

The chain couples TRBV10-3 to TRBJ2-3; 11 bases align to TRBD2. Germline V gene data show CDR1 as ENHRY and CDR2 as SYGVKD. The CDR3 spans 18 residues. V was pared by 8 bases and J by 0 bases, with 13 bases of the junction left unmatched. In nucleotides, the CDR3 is TGTGCCATCTCTGGGACTAGCGGAAGATCCTCTAGCACAGATACGCAGTATTTT. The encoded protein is CAISGTSGRSSSTDTQYF.

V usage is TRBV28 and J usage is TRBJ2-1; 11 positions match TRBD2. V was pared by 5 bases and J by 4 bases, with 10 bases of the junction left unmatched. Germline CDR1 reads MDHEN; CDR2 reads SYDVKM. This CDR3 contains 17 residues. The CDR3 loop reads CASSPLAGAHLYNEQFF. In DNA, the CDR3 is TGTGCCAGCAGTCCACTAGCGGGAGCGCATCTTTACAATGAGCAGTTCTTC.

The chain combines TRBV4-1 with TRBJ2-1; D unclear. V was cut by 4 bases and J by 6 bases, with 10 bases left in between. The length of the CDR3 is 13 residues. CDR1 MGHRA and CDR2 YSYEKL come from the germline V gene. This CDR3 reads CASSRLTSNEQFF. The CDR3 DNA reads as TGCGCCAGCAGCCGTTTGACGAGCAATGAGCAGTTCTTC.

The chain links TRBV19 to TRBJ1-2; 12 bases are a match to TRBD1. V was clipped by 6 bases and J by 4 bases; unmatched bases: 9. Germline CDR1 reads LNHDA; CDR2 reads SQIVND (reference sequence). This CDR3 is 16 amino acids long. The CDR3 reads CASSRDRGPGGYGYTF. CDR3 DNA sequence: TGTGCCAGTAGCCGGGACAGGGGGCCGGGGGGCTATGGCTACACCTTC.

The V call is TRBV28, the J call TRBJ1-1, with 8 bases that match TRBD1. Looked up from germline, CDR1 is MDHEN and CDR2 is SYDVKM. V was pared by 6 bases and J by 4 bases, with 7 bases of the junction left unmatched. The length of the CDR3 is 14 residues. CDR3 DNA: TGTGCCAGCAGCCAATTCGACAGGGGCACTGAAGCTTTCTTT. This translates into CASSQFDRGTEAFF.

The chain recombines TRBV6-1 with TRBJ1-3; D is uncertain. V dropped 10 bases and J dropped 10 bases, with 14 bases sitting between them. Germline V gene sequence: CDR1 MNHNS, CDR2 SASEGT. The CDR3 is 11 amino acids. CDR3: CATTRAGTIYF. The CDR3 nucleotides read TGTGCCACCACTCGGGCTGGGACCATATATTTT.

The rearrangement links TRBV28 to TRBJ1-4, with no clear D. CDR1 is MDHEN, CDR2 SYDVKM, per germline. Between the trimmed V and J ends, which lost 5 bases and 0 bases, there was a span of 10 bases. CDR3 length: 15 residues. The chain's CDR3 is CASSTRGATNEKLFF. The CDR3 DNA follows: TGTGCCAGCAGTACCCGTGGGGCAACTAATGAAAAACTGTTTTTT.

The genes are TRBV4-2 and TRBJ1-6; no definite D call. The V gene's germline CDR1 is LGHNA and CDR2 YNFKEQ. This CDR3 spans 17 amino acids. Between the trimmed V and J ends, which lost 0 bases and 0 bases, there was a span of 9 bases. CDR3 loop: CASSQEVLSSYNSPLHF. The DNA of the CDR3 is TGTGCCAGCAGCCAAGAGGTGTTGAGCTCCTATAATTCACCCCTCCACTTT.

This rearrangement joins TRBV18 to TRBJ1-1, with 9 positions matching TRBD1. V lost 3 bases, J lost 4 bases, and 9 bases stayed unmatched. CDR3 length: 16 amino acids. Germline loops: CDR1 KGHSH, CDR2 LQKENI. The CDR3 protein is CASSPQQGAQPTEAFF. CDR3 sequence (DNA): TGTGCCAGCTCACCCCAACAGGGGGCGCAGCCCACTGAAGCTTTCTTT.

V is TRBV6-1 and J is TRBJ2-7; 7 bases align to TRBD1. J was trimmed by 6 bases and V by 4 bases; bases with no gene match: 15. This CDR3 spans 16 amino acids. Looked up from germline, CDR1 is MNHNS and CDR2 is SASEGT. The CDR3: CASSVTGQQKVSEQYF. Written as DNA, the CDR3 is TGTGCCAGCAGTGTAACGGGACAGCAGAAGGTTAGCGAGCAGTACTTC.

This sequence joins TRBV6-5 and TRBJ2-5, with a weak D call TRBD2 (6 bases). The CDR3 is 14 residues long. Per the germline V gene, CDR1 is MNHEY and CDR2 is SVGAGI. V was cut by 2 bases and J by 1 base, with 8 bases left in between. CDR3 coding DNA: TGTGCCAGCAGTTACCGGGGACTCCAAGAGACCCAGTACTTC. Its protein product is CASSYRGLQETQYF.

The CDR3 nucleotides are TGCAGCGTTGAAACGGACTTCCTGGAGCAGTACTTC. Translated: CSVETDFLEQYF. The J gene is TRBJ2-7, the V gene TRBV29-1; D perhaps matches TRBD2 (5 bases). CDR1 and CDR2 from the germline V gene are SQVTM and ANQGSEA. Trimming shortened V by 2 bases and J by 7 bases, and 12 bases separated the two germline ends. The CDR3 has 12 residues.

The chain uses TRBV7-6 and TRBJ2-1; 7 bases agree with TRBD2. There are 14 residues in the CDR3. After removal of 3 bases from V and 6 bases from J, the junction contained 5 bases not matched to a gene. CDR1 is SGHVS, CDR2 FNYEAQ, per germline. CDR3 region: CASSFSERGNEQFF. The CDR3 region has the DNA TGTGCCAGCAGCTTTAGCGAGCGGGGCAATGAGCAGTTCTTC.

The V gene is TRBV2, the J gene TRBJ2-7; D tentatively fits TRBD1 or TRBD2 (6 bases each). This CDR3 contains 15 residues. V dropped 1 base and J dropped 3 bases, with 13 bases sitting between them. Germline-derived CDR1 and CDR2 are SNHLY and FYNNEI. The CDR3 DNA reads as TGTGCCAGCAGTGAAGGGGGGGCGGCGGGCTACGAGCAGTACTTC. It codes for CASSEGGAAGYEQYF.

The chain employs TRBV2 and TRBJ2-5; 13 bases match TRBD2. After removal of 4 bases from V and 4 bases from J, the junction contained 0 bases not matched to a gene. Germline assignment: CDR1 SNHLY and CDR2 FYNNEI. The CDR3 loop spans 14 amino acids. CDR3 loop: CASSGTSGRETQYF. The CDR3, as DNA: TGTGCCAGCAGTGGGACTAGCGGGAGAGAGACCCAGTACTTC.

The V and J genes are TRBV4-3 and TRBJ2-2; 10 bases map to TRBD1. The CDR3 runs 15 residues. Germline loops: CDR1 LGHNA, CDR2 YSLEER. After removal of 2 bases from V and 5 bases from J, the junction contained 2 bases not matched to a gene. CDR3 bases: TGCGCCAGCAGCCAACCGGGACAGGGGACCGGGGAGCTGTTTTTT. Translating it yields CASSQPGQGTGELFF.

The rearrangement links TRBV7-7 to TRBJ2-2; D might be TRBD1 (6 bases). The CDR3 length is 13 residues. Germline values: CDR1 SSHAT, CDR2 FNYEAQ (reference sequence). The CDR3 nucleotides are TGTGCTGTTAACAGGGCCGACACCGGGGAGCTGTTTTTT. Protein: CAVNRADTGELFF. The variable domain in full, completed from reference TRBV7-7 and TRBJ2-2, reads GAGVSQSPRYKVTKRGQDVTLRCDPISSHATLYWYQQALGQGPEFLTYFNYEAQPDKSGLPSDRFSAERPEGSISTLTIQRTEQRDSAMYRCAVNRADTGELFFGEGSRLTVL.

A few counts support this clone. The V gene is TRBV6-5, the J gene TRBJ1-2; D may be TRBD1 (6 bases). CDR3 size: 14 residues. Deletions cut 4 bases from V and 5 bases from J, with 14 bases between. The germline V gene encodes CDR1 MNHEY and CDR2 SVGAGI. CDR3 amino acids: CASSFGQRQYGYTF. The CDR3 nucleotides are TGTGCCAGCAGTTTCGGACAGCGACAGTATGGCTACACCTTC.

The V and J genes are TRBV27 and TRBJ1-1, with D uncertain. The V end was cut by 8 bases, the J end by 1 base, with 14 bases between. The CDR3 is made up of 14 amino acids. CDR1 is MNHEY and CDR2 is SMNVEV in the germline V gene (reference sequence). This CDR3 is CASYFTAANTEAFF. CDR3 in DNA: TGTGCCAGCTATTTTACGGCAGCGAACACTGAAGCTTTCTTT.

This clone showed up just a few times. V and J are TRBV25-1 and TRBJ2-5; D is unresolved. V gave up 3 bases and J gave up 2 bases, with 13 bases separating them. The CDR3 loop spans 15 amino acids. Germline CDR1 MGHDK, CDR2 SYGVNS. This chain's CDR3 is CASSESLTLQETQYF. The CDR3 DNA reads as TGTGCCAGCAGTGAGTCCCTAACATTACAAGAGACCCAGTACTTC.

CDR3 sequence reads: CASSPLDNPETQYF. The CDR3 nucleotides are TGCGCCAGCAGCCCCTTAGATAATCCAGAGACCCAGTACTTC. The V and J genes are TRBV10-1 and TRBJ2-5; D not certain. V gave up 6 bases and J gave up 4 bases, with 15 bases separating them. The CDR3 contains 14 residues. CDR1 and CDR2 from the germline V gene are WNHNN and SYGVQD (reference sequence).

The chain's CDR3 is CASSSMKGTRSNYGYTF. The CDR3 DNA is TGTGCCAGCAGCTCAATGAAGGGGACAAGATCTAACTATGGCTACACCTTC. V and J are TRBV11-2 and TRBJ1-2, with a tentative D call TRBD1 (6 bases). Germline loops: CDR1 SGHAT, CDR2 FQNNGV. The germline V and J ends were trimmed by 4 bases and 0 bases, with 18 bases remaining between them. CDR3 length equals 17 residues.

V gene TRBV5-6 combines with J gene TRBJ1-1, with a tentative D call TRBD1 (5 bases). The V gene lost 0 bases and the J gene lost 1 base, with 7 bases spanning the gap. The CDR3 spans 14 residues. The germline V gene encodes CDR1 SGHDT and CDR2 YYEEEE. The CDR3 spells CASSLVQGNTEAFF. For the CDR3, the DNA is TGTGCCAGCAGCTTGGTTCAGGGGAACACTGAAGCTTTCTTT.

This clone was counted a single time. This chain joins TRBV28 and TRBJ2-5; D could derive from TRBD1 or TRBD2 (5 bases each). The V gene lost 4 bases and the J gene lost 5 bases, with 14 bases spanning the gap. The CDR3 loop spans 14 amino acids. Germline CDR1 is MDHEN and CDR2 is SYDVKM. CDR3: CASSSQQGPETQYF. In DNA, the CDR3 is TGTGCCAGCAGTTCTCAGCAGGGACCGGAGACCCAGTACTTC. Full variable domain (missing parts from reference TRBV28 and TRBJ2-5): DVKVTQSSRYLVKRTGEKVFLECVQDMDHENMFWYRQDPGLGLRLIYFSYDVKMKEKGDIPEGYSVSREKKERFSLILESASTNQTSMYLCASSSQQGPETQYFGPGTRLLVL.

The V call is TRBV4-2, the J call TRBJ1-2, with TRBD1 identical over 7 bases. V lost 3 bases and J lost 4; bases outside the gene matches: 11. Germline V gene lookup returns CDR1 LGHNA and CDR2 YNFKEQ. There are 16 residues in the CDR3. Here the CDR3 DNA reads TGTGCCAGCAGCCATCCCAGGAGTAGGGACAGCTATGGCTACACCTTC. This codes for CASSHPRSRDSYGYTF.